These 28 T cell receptor beta chains were all obtained from the same sample, sequenced in a study of T-cell memory formation after mild COVID-19. Using its own MiXCR run on the 5' RACE reads, TCRdb lists one record per CDR3 protein. The sample has 350,000 to 450,000 distinct CDR3 sequences; around 28% are singletons. The sample comprised PBMCs or a T cell subset sorted from them (not recorded which). The receptors here all came from an adult woman who had mild COVID-19 (a few samples of this study predate the infection). Cell type and time point are not known.

V gene TRBV6-2 or TRBV6-3 combines with J gene TRBJ1-2, with 7 positions matching TRBD1. The V and J ends lost 6 bases and 3 bases, in that order; junction bases with no gene match: 7. CDR3 length equals 14 residues. The germline V gene has CDR1 MNHEY and CDR2 SVGEGT. The CDR3 protein is CASSQGTVDYGYTF. In DNA, the CDR3 is TGTGCCAGCAGCCAAGGGACAGTTGACTATGGCTACACCTTC.

In its sample, this clonotype was seen a few times. J is TRBJ2-5 and V is TRBV10-3, with 10 nucleotides matching TRBD1. This CDR3 has 16 residues. The germline V gene encodes CDR1 ENHRY and CDR2 SYGVKD. Trimming at V came to 3 bases and at J to 1 base, leaving 5 bases not matched to a gene. Here the CDR3 DNA reads TGTGCCATCAGTGATGGGGACAGGGGAGCCCAAGAGACCCAGTACTTC. Its translation is CAISDGDRGAQETQYF.

This clonotype has more than one count but fewer than ten. This sequence joins TRBV24-1 and TRBJ2-5; D is possibly TRBD2 (6 bases). With 3 bases removed from V and 10 bases from J, the gap between germline ends came to 20 bases. The germline gives CDR1 KGHDR, CDR2 SFDVKD. The CDR3 contains 15 residues. CDR3 nucleotides: TGTGCCACCAGTGATGCCTTGGGGACTTTTAGAGACCAGTACTTC. Translation: CATSDALGTFRDQYF.

The CDR3 reads CSAVWGPPETQYF. The DNA of the CDR3 is TGCAGTGCTGTTTGGGGACCCCCGGAGACCCAGTACTTC. The rearrangement joins TRBV20-1 to TRBJ2-5, with D perhaps given as TRBD1 or TRBD2 (5 bases each). Germline-derived CDR1 and CDR2 are DFQATT and SNEGSKA (reference sequence). This CDR3 is 13 amino acids long. V dropped 5 bases and J dropped 5 bases, with 15 bases sitting between them.

This chain uses TRBV5-1 with TRBJ2-7, with 10 bases that match TRBD1. Trimming at V came to 3 bases and at J to 3 bases, leaving 6 bases not matched to a gene. CDR1 and CDR2 from the germline V gene are SGHRS and YFSETQ. This CDR3 has 15 amino acids. CDR3 sequence: CASSWSGQGFYEQYF. CDR3 DNA sequence: TGCGCCAGCAGCTGGTCGGGACAGGGGTTCTACGAGCAGTACTTC.

This clonotype has more than one count but fewer than ten. V is TRBV6-5 and J is TRBJ2-5; TRBD2 matches 10 bases. There are 13 residues in the CDR3. Germline V gene data show CDR1 as MNHEY and CDR2 as SVGAGI. V lost 6 bases and J lost 7; bases outside the gene matches: 5. CDR3 amino acids: CASSPGLALTQYF. The CDR3 nucleotides are TGTGCCAGCAGCCCGGGACTAGCGCTGACCCAGTACTTC.

The chain is built from TRBV20-1 and TRBJ2-1; D remains ambiguous. The length of the CDR3 is 14 residues. The V gene lost 0 bases and the J gene lost 8 bases, with 14 bases spanning the gap. The germline V gene encodes CDR1 DFQATT and CDR2 SNEGSKA (reference sequence). In DNA form, the CDR3 reads TGCAGTGCTAGAGATACTGGGCGGCCCTATGAGCAGTTCTTC. Protein: CSARDTGRPYEQFF.

This clonotype was detected ten times or more. This chain uses TRBV7-8 with TRBJ1-2; D might be TRBD1 (5 bases). The CDR3 extends over 15 amino acids. The ends were cut back, 0 bases at V and 5 bases at J, with 13 bases in the middle. Per germline, CDR1 SGHVS and CDR2 FQNEAQ. As DNA, the CDR3 is TGTGCCAGCAGCTTAGCCGGGACGGGACGTTATGGCTACACCTTC. This gives the protein CASSLAGTGRYGYTF. Full variable domain (remainder filled in from reference TRBV7-8 and TRBJ1-2): GAGVSQSPRYKVAKRGQDVALRCDPISGHVSLFWYQQALGQGPEFLTYFQNEAQLDKSGLPSDRFFAERPEGSVSTLKIQRTQQEDSAVYLCASSLAGTGRYGYTFGSGTRLTVV.

This clonotype came up a few times. V gene TRBV6-6 combines with J gene TRBJ2-7; tentatively, D is TRBD1 (6 bases). Germline V gene sequence: CDR1 MNHNY, CDR2 SVGAGI (reference sequence). The CDR3 length is 15 residues. V lost 2 bases, J lost 3 bases, and 14 bases lay in between. The CDR3 region has the DNA TGTGCCAGCAGTTACGGTACAGGGACAATCTACGAGCAGTACTTC. This sequence encodes CASSYGTGTIYEQYF.

V gene TRBV27 combines with J gene TRBJ1-5; D is perhaps TRBD1 (5 bases). CDR1 is MNHEY, CDR2 SMNVEV, per germline (reference sequence). Trimming took off 0 bases at V and 11 bases at J, with 8 bases between the two ends. CDR3 size: 12 residues. This chain's CDR3 is CASSLSGGTQHF. DNA of the CDR3: TGTGCCAGCAGTTTATCCGGGGGGACCCAGCATTTT.

V usage is TRBV5-1 and J usage is TRBJ1-2; D not certain. The germline V and J ends were trimmed by 4 bases and 4 bases, with 17 bases remaining between them. Germline CDR1 reads SGHRS; CDR2 reads YFSETQ. This CDR3 has 15 residues. As DNA, the CDR3 is TGCGCCAGCAGCCCGGGCGCGTTAAGGAGCTATGGCTACACCTTC. Its protein is CASSPGALRSYGYTF.

The CDR3 DNA reads TGTGCCAGCAGTTACCGACAGGGTGAAGCTTTCTTT. Its protein is CASSYRQGEAFF. The chain links TRBV12-3 or TRBV12-4 to TRBJ1-1; 7 bases map to TRBD1. The CDR3 runs 12 residues. The ends lost 4 bases at V and 7 bases at J; junction bases unmatched: 3.

This clonotype came up a few times. CDR3 DNA: TGTGCCAGCAGCCTGCATACCGGGACAGACCAAAACATTCAGTACTTC. The encoded protein is CASSLHTGTDQNIQYF. This chain uses TRBV7-9 with TRBJ2-4, with 7 bases aligning to TRBD1. Germline V lookup: CDR1 SEHNR, CDR2 FQNEAQ (reference sequence). V was pared by 5 bases and J by 5 bases, with 12 bases of the junction left unmatched. This CDR3 spans 16 amino acids.

This clonotype was detected once. The V and J genes are TRBV24-1 and TRBJ2-2; D might be TRBD1 or TRBD2, each matching 5 bases. Looked up from germline, CDR1 is KGHDR and CDR2 is SFDVKD. CDR3 length: 16 amino acids. Trimming pared 5 bases from V and 4 bases from J, leaving 16 bases between. The CDR3 protein is CATSGVGPAGTGELFF. In DNA form, the CDR3 reads TGTGCCACCAGTGGAGTGGGGCCTGCGGGCACCGGGGAGCTGTTTTTT.

This chain connects TRBV20-1 to TRBJ2-5; D could derive from TRBD1 or TRBD2 (6 bases each). V lost 3 bases and J lost 6, with 20 bases in between. This CDR3 contains 15 residues. CDR1 is DFQATT and CDR2 is SNEGSKA in the germline V gene (reference sequence). CDR3 protein: CSASLGGSFLQTQYF. DNA for the CDR3: TGCAGTGCTAGCTTGGGGGGCAGCTTTTTGCAGACCCAGTACTTC.

This clonotype has just a few counts. V gene TRBV4-1 combines with J gene TRBJ2-1, with a tentative D call TRBD2 (6 bases). The CDR3 covers 17 residues. Germline CDR1 and CDR2: MGHRA and YSYEKL. V lost 7 bases to trimming and J lost 6 bases, with 25 bases between them. The CDR3 DNA reads as TGCGCCAGCACCCGGAGGGAGACCGTCGGGGTGGGCAATGAGCAGTTCTTC. Its protein is CASTRRETVGVGNEQFF.

The chain uses TRBV10-3 and TRBJ2-1; D is perhaps TRBD1 or TRBD2 (5 bases each). Germline V gene lookup returns CDR1 ENHRY and CDR2 SYGVKD. Trimming took 0 bases from V and 8 from J, leaving 14 bases between them. The CDR3 loop spans 15 amino acids. In DNA, the CDR3 is TGTGCCATCAGTGAGTCGATTCGGATGGGGGATGAGCAGTTCTTC. It yields the protein CAISESIRMGDEQFF.

The V and J genes are TRBV4-1 and TRBJ2-7, with 10 bases aligning to TRBD2. Per the germline V gene, CDR1 is MGHRA and CDR2 is YSYEKL. V lost 1 base and J lost 2; bases outside the gene matches: 2. This CDR3 has 15 amino acids. CDR3: CASSQGTSGAYEQYF. In DNA, the CDR3 is TGCGCCAGCAGCCAAGGGACTAGCGGAGCCTACGAGCAGTACTTC.

This clonotype was seen a few times. CDR3 sequence: CASSSGQGAVGEKLFF. In DNA form, the CDR3 reads TGTGCCAGCAGCTCGGGACAGGGGGCGGTTGGGGAAAAACTGTTTTTT. This rearrangement joins TRBV28 to TRBJ1-4; 12 nucleotides match TRBD1. J gave up 8 bases and V 6 bases, and 10 bases lay outside the gene matches. The CDR3 is made up of 16 amino acids. Germline CDR1 MDHEN, CDR2 SYDVKM.

This clonotype was detected only a few times. This chain links TRBV12-3 or TRBV12-4 with TRBJ2-7, with 7 positions matching TRBD2. The trim removed 3 bases at V and 7 bases at J, leaving 6 bases unmatched. There are 13 residues in the CDR3. The CDR3 loop is CASSFLTGGEQYF. CDR3 bases: TGTGCCAGCAGTTTCCTTACGGGGGGAGAGCAGTACTTC.

This clonotype has a handful of counts. The CDR3 region is CASSPDSNYGYTF. CDR3 nucleotide sequence: TGTGCCAGCAGCCCTGACAGCAACTATGGCTACACCTTC. This rearrangement joins TRBV3-1 to TRBJ1-2; a possible D gene is TRBD1 (5 bases). The CDR3 contains 13 residues. The germline V gene has CDR1 LGHDT and CDR2 YNNKEL (reference sequence). V was trimmed by 4 bases and J by 2 bases, leaving 8 bases between them.

The V gene is TRBV11-2, the J gene TRBJ2-6, with a weak D call TRBD2 (5 bases). Trimming shortened V by 4 bases and J by 3 bases, and 22 bases separated the two germline ends. The CDR3 runs to 19 residues. Per germline, CDR1 SGHAT and CDR2 FQNNGV. CDR3 sequence reads: CASSSDLEASGIGANVLTF. CDR3 bases: TGTGCCAGCAGCTCTGATTTAGAGGCATCGGGAATTGGGGCCAACGTCCTGACTTTC. The full variable domain, in which reference TRBV11-2 and TRBJ2-6 provide the parts outside the CDR3, is EAGVAQSPRYKIIEKRQSVAFWCNPISGHATLYWYQQILGQGPKLLIQFQNNGVVDDSQLPKDRFSAERLKGVDSTLKIQPAKLEDSAVYLCASSSDLEASGIGANVLTFGAGSRLTVL.

This clonotype was counted between two and nine times. CDR3 residues: CASKPPLTTATDSREAFF. CDR3 sequence (DNA): TGTGCCAGCAAGCCCCCCCTAACGACCGCGACCGACAGCCGTGAAGCTTTCTTT. V gene TRBV6-6 combines with J gene TRBJ1-1, with D possibly TRBD1 on 5 matching bases. This CDR3 region has 18 residues. Deletions cut 7 bases from V and 7 bases from J, with 31 bases between. From germline, CDR1 is MNHNY and CDR2 SVGAGI (reference sequence).

The gene calls are TRBV3-1 and TRBJ1-1, with a possible D match to TRBD1 (6 bases). Germline V gives CDR1 LGHDT, CDR2 YNNKEL (reference sequence). The ends were cut back, 2 bases at V and 6 bases at J, with 10 bases in the middle. The CDR3 runs 13 residues. The CDR3 nucleotides are TGTGCCAGCAGCCAAAATTACAGGGCTGAAGCTTTCTTT. This codes for CASSQNYRAEAFF.

This chain connects TRBV5-1 to TRBJ2-3; 14 bases fit TRBD2. V was pared by 4 bases and J by 4 bases, with 8 bases of the junction left unmatched. This CDR3 spans 17 amino acids. CDR1 is SGHRS and CDR2 is YFSETQ in the germline V gene. The DNA for the CDR3 is TGCGCCAGCAGCCCCAGGGGACTAGCGGGAGAGCCAGATACGCAGTATTTT. Residues: CASSPRGLAGEPDTQYF.

This clonotype was counted only a few times. This sequence joins TRBV5-1 and TRBJ1-2; no reliable D call. Germline values: CDR1 SGHRS, CDR2 YFSETQ. The CDR3 contains 14 residues. V was shortened by 2 bases and J by 2 bases, with 10 bases between the two germline ends. CDR3 DNA: TGCGCCAGCAGCTTCGACGGCTCAAACTATGGCTACACCTTC. This codes for CASSFDGSNYGYTF.

There are a few counts of this clonotype. This chain uses TRBV2 with TRBJ2-7, with D possibly being TRBD2 (7 bases). Trimming took 7 bases from V and 3 from J, leaving 13 bases between them. Germline V gene lookup returns CDR1 SNHLY and CDR2 FYNNEI. The CDR3 runs to 13 residues. CDR3 residues: CASTGGVNYEQYF. Here the CDR3 DNA reads TGTGCCAGCACGGGGGGCGTAAACTACGAGCAGTACTTC.

The V gene is TRBV18, the J gene TRBJ1-1; D is undetermined. Trimming cost V 3 bases and J 0 bases, with 14 bases left between them. Germline V gene data show CDR1 as KGHSH and CDR2 as LQKENI. This CDR3 spans 16 amino acids. The CDR3 loop reads CASSPLNGFMNTEAFF. CDR3 nucleotides: TGTGCCAGCTCACCGCTAAATGGATTCATGAACACTGAAGCTTTCTTT. The entire variable domain, with the rest obtained from reference TRBV18 and TRBJ1-1, is as follows: NAGVMQNPRHLVRRRGQEARLRCSPMKGHSHVYWYRQLPEEGLKFMVYLQKENIIDESGMPKERFSAEFPKEGPSILRIQQVVRGDSAAYFCASSPLNGFMNTEAFFGQGTRLTVV.